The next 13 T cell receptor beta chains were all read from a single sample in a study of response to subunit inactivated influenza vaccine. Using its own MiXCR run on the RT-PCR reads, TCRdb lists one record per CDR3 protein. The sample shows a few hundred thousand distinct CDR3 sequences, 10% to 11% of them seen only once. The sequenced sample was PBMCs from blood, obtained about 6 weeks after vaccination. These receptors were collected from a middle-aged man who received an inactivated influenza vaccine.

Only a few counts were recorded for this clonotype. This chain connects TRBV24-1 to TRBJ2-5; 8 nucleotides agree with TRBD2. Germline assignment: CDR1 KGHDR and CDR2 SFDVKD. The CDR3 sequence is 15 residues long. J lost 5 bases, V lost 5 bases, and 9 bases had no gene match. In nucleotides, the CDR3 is TGTGCCACCAGTGGGCCCTCCCGCGGGGGGGAGACCCAGTACTTC. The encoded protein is CATSGPSRGGETQYF.

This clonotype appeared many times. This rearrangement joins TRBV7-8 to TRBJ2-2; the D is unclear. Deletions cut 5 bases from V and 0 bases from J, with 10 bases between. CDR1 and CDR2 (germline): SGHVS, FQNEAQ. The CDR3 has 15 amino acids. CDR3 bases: TGTGCCAGCAGCATGGACGGATCGAACACCGGGGAGCTGTTTTTT. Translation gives CASSMDGSNTGELFF.

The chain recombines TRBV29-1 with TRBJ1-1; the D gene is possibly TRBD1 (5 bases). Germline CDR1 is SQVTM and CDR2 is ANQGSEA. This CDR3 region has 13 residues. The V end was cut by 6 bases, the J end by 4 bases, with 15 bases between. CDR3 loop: CSVGVFGGTEAFF. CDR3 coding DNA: TGCAGCGTAGGAGTCTTCGGGGGCACTGAAGCTTTCTTT.

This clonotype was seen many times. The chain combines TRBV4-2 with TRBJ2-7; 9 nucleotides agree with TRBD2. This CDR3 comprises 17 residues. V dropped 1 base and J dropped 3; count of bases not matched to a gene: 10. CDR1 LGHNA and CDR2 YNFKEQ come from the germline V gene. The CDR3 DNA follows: TGTGCCAGCAGCCAAGTTTGGCGGGAGGGCCGTTTCTACGAGCAGTACTTC. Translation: CASSQVWREGRFYEQYF.

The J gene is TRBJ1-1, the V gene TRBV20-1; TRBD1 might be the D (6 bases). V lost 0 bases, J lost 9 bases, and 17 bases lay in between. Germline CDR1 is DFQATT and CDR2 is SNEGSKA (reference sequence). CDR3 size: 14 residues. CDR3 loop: CSARDFQGPTKAFF. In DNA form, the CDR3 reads TGCAGTGCTAGAGATTTTCAGGGGCCGACAAAAGCTTTCTTT.

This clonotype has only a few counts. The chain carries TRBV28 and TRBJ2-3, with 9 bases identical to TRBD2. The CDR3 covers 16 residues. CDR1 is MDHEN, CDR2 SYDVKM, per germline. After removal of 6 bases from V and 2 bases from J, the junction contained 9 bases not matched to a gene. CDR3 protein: CASSPGAGGNTDTQYF. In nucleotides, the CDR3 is TGTGCCAGCAGCCCGGGAGCGGGAGGAAACACAGATACGCAGTATTTT.

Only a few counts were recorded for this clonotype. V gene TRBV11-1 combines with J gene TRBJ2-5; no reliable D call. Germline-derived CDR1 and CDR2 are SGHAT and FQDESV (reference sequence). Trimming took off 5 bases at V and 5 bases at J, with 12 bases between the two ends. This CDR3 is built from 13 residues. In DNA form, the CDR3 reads TGTGCCAGCAGCCCCCGGTTTGGGGAGACCCAGTACTTC. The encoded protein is CASSPRFGETQYF.

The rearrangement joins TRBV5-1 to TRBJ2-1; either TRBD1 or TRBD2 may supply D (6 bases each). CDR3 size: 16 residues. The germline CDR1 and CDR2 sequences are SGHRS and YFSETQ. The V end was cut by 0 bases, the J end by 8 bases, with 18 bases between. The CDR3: CASSLEGGSRMDEQFF. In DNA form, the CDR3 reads TGCGCCAGCAGCTTGGAGGGGGGATCGCGAATGGATGAGCAGTTCTTC.

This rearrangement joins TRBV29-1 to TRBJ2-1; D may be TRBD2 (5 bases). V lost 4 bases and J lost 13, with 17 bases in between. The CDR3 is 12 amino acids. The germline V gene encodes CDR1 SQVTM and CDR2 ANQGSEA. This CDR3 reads CSVGSDYLTQFF. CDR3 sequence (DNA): TGCAGCGTTGGTAGCGACTACCTTACCCAGTTCTTC.

CDR3 region: CATSARLAGGSYEQFF. Written as DNA, the CDR3 is TGTGCCACCAGTGCCCGGCTAGCGGGGGGGTCGTATGAGCAGTTCTTC. The J gene is TRBJ2-1, the V gene TRBV24-1; 12 positions match TRBD2. The CDR3 has 16 residues. Germline lookup yields CDR1 KGHDR and CDR2 SFDVKD. V gave up 5 bases and J gave up 8 bases; unmatched junction bases: 9.

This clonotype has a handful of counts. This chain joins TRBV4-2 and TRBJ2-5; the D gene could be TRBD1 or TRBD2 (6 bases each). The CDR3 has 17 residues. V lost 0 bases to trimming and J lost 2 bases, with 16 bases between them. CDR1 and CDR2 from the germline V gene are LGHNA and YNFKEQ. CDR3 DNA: TGTGCCAGCAGCCAAGATCTCCCCCCGGGGGCACAAGAGACCCAGTACTTC. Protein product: CASSQDLPPGAQETQYF.

CDR3 nucleotides: TGTGCCAGCAGCTTAGGGGCACCCGTGGATTACGAGCAGTACTTC. Translating it yields CASSLGAPVDYEQYF. The chain couples TRBV7-9 to TRBJ2-7; D gene uncertain. The CDR3 runs 15 residues. With 1 base removed from V and 4 bases from J, the gap between germline ends came to 14 bases. CDR1 is SEHNR and CDR2 is FQNEAQ in the germline V gene (reference sequence). Full variable domain (missing parts from reference TRBV7-9 and TRBJ2-7): DTGVSQNPRHKITKRGQNVTFRCDPISEHNRLYWYRQTLGQGPEFLTYFQNEAQLEKSRLLSDRFSAERPKGSFSTLEIQRTEQGDSAMYLCASSLGAPVDYEQYFGPGTRLTVT.

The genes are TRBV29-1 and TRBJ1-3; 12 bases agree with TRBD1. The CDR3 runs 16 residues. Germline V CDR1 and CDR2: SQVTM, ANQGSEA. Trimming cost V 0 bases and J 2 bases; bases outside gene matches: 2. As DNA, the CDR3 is TGCAGCGTTGAAGAGTGGGACAGGGGGCCTGGAAACACCATATATTTT. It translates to CSVEEWDRGPGNTIYF.